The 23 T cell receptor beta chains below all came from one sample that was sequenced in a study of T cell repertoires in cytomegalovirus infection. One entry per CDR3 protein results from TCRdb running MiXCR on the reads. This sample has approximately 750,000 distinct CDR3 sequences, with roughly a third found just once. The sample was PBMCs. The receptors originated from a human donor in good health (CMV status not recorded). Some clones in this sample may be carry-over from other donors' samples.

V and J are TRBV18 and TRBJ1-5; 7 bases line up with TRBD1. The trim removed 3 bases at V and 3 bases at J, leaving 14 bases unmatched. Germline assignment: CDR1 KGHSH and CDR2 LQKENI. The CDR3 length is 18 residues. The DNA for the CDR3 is TGTGCCAGCTCACCGGACATAGGGGGCTTTATGTCCAATCAGCCCCAGCATTTT. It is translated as CASSPDIGGFMSNQPQHF.

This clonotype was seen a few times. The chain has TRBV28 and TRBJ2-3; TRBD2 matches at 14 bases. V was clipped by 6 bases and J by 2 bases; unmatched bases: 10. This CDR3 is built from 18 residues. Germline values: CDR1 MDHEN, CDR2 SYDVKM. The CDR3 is CASSPPRLAGGDTDTQYF. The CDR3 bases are TGTGCCAGCAGCCCTCCCCGACTAGCGGGAGGGGACACAGATACGCAGTATTTT.

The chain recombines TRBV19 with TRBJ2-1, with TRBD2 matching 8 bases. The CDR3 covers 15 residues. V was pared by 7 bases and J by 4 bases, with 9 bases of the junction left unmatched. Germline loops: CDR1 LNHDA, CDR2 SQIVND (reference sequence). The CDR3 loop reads CASKGLGERYNEQFF. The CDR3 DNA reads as TGTGCCAGTAAGGGACTAGGTGAGAGATACAATGAGCAGTTCTTC.

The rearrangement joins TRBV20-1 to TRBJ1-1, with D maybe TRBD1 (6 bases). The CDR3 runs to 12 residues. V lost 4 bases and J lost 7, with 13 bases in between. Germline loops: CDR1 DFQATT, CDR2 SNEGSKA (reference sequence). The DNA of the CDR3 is TGCAGTGCTATACAGGGAGCCATTGAAGCTTTCTTT. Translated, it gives CSAIQGAIEAFF.

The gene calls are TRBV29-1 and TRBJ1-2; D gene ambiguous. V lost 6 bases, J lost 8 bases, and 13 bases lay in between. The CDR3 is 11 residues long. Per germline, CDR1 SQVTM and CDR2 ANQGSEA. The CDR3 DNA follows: TGCAGCGTCCCGGGAGGTTGGGGCTACACCTTC. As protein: CSVPGGWGYTF.

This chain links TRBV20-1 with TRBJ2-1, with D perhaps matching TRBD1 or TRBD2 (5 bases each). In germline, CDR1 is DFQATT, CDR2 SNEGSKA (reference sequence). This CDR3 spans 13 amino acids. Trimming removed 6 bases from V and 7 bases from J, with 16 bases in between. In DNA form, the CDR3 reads TGCAGTGCCGGGGACGTCGTCGGGAATGAGCAGTTCTTC. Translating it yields CSAGDVVGNEQFF.

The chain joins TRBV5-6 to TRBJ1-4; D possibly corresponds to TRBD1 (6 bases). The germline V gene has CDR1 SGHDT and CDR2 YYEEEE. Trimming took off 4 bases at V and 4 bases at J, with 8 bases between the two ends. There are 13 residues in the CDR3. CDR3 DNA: TGTGCCAGCAGCGGGACATTTAATGAAAAACTGTTTTTT. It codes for CASSGTFNEKLFF.

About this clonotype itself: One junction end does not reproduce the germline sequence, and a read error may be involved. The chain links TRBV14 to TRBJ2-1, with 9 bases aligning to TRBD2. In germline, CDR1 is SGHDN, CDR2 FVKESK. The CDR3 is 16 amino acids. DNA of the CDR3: TGTGCCAGCAGCTCCCGACTAGCGGCCCTTTACAATGTGCAGTTCTTC. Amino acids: CASSSRLAALYNVQFF.

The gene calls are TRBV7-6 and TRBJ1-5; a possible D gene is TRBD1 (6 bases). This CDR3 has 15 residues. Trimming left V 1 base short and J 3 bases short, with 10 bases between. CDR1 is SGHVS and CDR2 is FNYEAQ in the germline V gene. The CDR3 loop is CASSLEDRLNQPQHF. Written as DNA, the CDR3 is TGTGCCAGCAGCTTAGAGGACAGACTCAATCAGCCCCAGCATTTT. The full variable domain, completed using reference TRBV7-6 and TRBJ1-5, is GAGVSQSPRYKVTKRGQDVALRCDPISGHVSLYWYRQALGQGPEFLTYFNYEAQQDKSGLPNDRFSAERPEGSISTLTIQRTEQRDSAMYRCASSLEDRLNQPQHFGDGTRLSIL.

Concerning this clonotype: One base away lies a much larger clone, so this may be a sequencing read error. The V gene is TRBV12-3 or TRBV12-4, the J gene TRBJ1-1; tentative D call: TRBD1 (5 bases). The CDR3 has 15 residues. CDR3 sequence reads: CDSREQVKAVSEAFF. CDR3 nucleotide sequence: TGTGACAGCAGGGAACAGGTCAAGGCTGTTTCTGAAGCTTTCTTT.

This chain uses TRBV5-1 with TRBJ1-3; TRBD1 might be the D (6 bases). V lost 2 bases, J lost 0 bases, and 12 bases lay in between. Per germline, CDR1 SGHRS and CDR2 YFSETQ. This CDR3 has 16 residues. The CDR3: CASSFLGTSSGNTIYF. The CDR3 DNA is TGCGCCAGCAGCTTTCTCGGGACATCCTCTGGAAACACCATATATTTT.

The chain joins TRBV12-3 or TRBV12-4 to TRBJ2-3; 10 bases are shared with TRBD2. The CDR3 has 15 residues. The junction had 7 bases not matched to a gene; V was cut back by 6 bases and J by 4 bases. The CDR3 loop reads CASSTTSGVPDTQYF. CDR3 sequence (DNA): TGTGCCAGCAGCACTACTAGCGGGGTGCCAGATACGCAGTATTTT.

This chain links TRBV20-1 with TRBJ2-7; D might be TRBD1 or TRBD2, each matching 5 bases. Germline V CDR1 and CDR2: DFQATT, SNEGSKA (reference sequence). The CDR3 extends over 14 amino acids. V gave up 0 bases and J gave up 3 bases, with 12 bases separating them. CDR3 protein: CSARDPGTIYEQYF. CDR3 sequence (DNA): TGCAGTGCTAGAGATCCGGGGACGATCTACGAGCAGTACTTC.

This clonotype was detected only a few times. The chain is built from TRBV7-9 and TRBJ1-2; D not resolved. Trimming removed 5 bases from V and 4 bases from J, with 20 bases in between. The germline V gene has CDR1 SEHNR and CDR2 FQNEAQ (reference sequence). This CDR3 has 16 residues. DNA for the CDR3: TGTGCCAGCAGCGAACTCGGACGTTTTTCTGGCTATGGCTACACCTTC. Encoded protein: CASSELGRFSGYGYTF.

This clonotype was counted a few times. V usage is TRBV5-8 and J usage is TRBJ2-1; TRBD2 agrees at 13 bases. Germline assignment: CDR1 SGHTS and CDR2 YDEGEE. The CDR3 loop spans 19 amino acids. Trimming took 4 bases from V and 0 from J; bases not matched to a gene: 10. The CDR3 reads CASSIQGLAGPSSYNEQFF. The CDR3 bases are TGTGCCAGCAGCATCCAGGGACTAGCGGGGCCGAGCTCCTACAATGAGCAGTTCTTC.

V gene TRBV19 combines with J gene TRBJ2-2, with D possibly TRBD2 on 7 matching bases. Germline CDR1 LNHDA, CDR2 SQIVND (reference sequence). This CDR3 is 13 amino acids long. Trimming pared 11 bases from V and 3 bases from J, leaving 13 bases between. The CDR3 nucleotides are TGTGCCGTCGGGGGGCTCCACACCGGGGAGCTGTTTTTT. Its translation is CAVGGLHTGELFF.

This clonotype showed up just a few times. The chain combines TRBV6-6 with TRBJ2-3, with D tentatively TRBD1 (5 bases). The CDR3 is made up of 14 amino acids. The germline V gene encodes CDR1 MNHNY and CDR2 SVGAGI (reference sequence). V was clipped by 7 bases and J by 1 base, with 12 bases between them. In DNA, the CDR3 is TGTGCCAGCACAACACTGACAGGCACAGATACGCAGTATTTT. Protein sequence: CASTTLTGTDTQYF.

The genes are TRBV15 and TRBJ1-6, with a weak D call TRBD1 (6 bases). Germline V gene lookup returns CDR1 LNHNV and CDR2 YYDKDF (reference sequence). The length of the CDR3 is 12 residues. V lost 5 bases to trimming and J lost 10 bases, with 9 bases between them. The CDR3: CATSQGSSPLHF. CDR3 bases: TGTGCCACCAGCCAGGGGTCCTCACCCCTCCACTTT.

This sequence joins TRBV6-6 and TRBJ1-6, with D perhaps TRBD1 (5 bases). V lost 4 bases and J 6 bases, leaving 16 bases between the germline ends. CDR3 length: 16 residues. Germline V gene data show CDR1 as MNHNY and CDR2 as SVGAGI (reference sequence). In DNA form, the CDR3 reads TGTGCCAGCAGTTCAAATGGGGGGGTGGGTAATTCACCCCTCCACTTT. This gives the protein CASSSNGGVGNSPLHF.

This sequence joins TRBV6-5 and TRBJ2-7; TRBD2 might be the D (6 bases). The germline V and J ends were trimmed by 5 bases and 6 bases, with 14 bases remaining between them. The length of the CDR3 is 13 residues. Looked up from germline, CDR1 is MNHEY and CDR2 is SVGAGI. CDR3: CASSERRTIEQYF. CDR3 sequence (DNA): TGTGCCAGCAGTGAACGGCGGACTATCGAGCAGTACTTC.

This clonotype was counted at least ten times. The CDR3 loop is CASSSTPGQKTRNTEAFF. The CDR3 DNA sequence: TGTGCCAGCAGTTCCACCCCCGGACAGAAGACAAGGAACACTGAAGCTTTCTTT. This rearrangement joins TRBV6-1 to TRBJ1-1; a possible D gene is TRBD1 (6 bases). The CDR3 is 18 amino acids. V lost 5 bases to trimming and J lost 1 base, with 23 bases between them. Germline V gene lookup returns CDR1 MNHNS and CDR2 SASEGT.

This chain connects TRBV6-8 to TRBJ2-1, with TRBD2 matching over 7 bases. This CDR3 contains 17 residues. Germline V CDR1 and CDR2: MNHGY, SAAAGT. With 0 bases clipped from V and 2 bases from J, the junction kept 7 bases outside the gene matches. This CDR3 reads CASSYSLLANTYNEQFF. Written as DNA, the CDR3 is TGTGCCAGCAGTTACTCGTTACTAGCGAACACCTACAATGAGCAGTTCTTC.

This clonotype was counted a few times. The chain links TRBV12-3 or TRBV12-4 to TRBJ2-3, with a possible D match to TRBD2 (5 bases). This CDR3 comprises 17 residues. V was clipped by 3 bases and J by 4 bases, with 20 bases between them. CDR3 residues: CASSFRLSLGRADTQYF. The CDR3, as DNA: TGTGCCAGCAGTTTTCGACTCAGCCTCGGGCGGGCAGATACGCAGTATTTT.